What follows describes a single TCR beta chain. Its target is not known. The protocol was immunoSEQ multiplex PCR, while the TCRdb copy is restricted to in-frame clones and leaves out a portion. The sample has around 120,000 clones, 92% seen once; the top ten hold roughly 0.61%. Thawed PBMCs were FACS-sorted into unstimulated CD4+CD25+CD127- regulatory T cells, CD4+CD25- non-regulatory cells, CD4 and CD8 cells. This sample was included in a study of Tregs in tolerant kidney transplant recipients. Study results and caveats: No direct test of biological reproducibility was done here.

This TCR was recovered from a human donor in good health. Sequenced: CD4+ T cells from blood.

CDR3 DNA sequence: TGTGCCAGTAGTATTCGGACAGGGGGCGGTTGGATCTATAGCAATCAGCCCCAGCATTTT. This translates into CASSIRTGGGWIYSNQPQHF. The J gene is TRBJ1-5, the V gene TRBV19, with TRBD1 matching 11 bases. The germline V gene encodes CDR1 LNHDA and CDR2 SQIVND (reference sequence). CDR3 length: 20 residues. V shed 3 bases and J 0 bases; nucleotides not matched to a gene: 13.